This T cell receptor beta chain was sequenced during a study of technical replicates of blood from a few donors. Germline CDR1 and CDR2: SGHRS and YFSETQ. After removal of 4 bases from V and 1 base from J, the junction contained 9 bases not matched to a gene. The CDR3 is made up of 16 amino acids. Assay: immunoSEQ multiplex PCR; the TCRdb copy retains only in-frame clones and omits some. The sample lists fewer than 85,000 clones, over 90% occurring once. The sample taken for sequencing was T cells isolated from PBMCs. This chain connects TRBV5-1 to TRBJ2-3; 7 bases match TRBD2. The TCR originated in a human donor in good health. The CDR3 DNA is TGCGCCAGCAGCCCCGGACTAGATGGCGGCACAGATACGCAGTATTTT. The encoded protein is CASSPGLDGGTDTQYF.